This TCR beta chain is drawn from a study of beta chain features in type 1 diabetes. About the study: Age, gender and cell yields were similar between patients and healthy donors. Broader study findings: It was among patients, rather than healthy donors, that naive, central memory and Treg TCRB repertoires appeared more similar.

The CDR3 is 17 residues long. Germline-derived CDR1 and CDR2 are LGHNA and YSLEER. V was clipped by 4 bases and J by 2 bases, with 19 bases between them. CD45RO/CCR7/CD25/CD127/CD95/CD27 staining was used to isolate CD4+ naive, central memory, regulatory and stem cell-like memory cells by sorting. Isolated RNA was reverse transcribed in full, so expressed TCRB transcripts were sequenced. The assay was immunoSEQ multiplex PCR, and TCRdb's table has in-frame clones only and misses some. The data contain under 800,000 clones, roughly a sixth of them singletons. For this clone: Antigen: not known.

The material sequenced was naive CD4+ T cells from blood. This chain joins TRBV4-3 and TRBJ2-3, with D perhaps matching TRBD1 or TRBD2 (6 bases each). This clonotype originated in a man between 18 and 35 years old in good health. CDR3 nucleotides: TGCGCCAGCAGCCGAGAGGGGGGTCTCAAATACACAGATACGCAGTATTTT. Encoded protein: CASSREGGLKYTDTQYF.